This record looks at one T cell receptor beta chain sequence and its context. 60 Vbeta and 13 Jbeta primers were used in PCR. Produced via immunoSEQ multiplex PCR; TCRdb's table is partial and in-frame only. The table shows about 80,000 clones, with roughly 80% occurring only once. The record originates from a study of cytomegalovirus exposure and HLA in healthy donors. V was pared by 6 bases and J by 2 bases, with 16 bases between. The CDR3 has 15 residues. Germline CDR1 reads MNHEY; CDR2 reads SVGAGI. V is TRBV6-5 and J is TRBJ1-2; a possible D gene is TRBD1 (6 bases). Sequenced: PBMCs. This TCR was recovered from a woman aged 40 to 50 in good health and CMV-seropositive. CDR3 sequence: CASRASGVRNYGYTF. The DNA for the CDR3 is TGTGCCAGCAGAGCGTCAGGGGTACGGAACTATGGCTACACCTTC.